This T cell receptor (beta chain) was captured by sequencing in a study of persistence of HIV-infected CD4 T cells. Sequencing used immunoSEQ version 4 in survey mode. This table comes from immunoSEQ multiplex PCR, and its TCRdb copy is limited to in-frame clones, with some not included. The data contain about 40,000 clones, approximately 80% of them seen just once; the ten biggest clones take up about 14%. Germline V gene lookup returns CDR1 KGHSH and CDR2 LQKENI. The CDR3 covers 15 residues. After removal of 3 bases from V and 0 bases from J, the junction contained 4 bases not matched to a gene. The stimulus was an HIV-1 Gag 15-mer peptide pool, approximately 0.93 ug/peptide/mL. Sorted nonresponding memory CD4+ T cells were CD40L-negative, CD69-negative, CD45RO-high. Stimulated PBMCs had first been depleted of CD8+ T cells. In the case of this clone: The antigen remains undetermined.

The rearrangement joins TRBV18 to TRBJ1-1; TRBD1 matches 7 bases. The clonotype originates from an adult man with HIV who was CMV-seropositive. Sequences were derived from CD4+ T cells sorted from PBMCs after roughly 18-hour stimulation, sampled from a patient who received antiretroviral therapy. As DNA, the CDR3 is TGTGCCAGCTCACCTCCCAGGGGGTTGAACACTGAAGCTTTCTTT. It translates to CASSPPRGLNTEAFF.